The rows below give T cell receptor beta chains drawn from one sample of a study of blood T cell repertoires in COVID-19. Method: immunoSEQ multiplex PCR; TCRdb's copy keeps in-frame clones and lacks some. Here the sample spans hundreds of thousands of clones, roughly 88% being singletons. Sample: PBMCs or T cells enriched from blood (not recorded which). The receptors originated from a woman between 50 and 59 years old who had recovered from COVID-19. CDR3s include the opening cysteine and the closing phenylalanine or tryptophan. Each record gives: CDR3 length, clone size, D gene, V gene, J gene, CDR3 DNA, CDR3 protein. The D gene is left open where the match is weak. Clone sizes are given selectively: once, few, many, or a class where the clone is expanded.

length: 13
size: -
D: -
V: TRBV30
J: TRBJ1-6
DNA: TGTGCCTGGACCCAGGACAGAAAGGCACCCCTCCACTTT
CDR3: CAWTQDRKAPLHF

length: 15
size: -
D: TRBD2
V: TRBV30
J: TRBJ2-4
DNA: TGTGCCTGGATGGCTAGCGGGGGGGGTAGAAACATTCAGTACTTC
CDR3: CAWMASGGGRNIQYF

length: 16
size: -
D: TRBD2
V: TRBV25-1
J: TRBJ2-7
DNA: TGTGCCAGCAGTGCTAGAAAGCGGGACGATATCCACGAGCAGTACTTC
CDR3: CASSARKRDDIHEQYF

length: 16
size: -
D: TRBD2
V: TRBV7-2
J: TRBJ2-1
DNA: TGTGCCAGCAGCTTAGCCCCTAGCGGGGGAAACAATGAGCAGTTCTTC
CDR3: CASSLAPSGGNNEQFF

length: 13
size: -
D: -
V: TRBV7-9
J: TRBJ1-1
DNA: TGTGCCAGCAGCCCTCCAGAGAACACTGAAGCTTTCTTT
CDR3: CASSPPENTEAFF

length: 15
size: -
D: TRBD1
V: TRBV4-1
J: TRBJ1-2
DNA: TGCGCCAGCAGCCAAACCGGGACAGGGGTCACTGGCTACACCTTC
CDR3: CASSQTGTGVTGYTF

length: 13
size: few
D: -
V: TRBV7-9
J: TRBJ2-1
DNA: TGTGCCTTCGGACGGGACCGGGGGAATGAGCAGTTCTTC
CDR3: CAFGRDRGNEQFF

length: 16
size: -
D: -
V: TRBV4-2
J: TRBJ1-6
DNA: TGTGCCAGCAGCCAAGGAGGCCAGGGCCGTAATTCACCCCTCCACTTT
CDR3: CASSQGGQGRNSPLHF

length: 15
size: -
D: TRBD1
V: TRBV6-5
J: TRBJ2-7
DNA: TGTGCCAGCAGAGACCCCGGACAGGGGAACTACGAGCAGTACTTC
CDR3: CASRDPGQGNYEQYF

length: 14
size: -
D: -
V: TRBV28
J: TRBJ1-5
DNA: TGTGCCAGCAGTTTCACGGGGGGTGGTCAGCCCCAGCATTTT
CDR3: CASSFTGGGQPQHF

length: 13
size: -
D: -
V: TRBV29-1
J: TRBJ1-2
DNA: TGCAGCGTTGAATATGGCCCAAACTATGGCTACACCTTC
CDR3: CSVEYGPNYGYTF

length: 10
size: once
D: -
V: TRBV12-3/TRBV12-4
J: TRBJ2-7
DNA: TGTGCCAGCAGTTTATATAAGCAGTACTTC
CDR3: CASSLYKQYF

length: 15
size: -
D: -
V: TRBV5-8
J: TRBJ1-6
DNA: TGTGCCAGCAGCTTGCAGTACAGCCCAGATTCACCCCTCCACTTT
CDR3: CASSLQYSPDSPLHF

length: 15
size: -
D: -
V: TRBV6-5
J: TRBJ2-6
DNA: TGTGCCAGCAATCCGTCAGGGAATGGGGCCAACGTCCTGACTTTC
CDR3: CASNPSGNGANVLTF

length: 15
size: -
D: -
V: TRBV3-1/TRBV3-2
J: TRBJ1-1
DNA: TGTGCCAGCAGCCAAGATGAGGGGGAGCACACTGAAGCTTTCTTT
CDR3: CASSQDEGEHTEAFF

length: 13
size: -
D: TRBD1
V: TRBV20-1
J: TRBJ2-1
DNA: TGCAGTGCTAGTAGGACAGGGAGTTATGAGCAGTTCTTC
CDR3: CSASRTGSYEQFF

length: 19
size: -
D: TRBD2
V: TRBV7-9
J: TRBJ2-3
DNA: TGTGCCATCCTACCCGTTCGGCGGGAGGGCCAGTCCTTCAGAGATACGCAGTATTTT
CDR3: CAILPVRREGQSFRDTQYF